A selection of T cell receptor beta chains follows, all from one sample in a study of blood T cell repertoires in COVID-19. Profiled with immunoSEQ multiplex PCR; TCRdb holds only in-frame clones, not every one. The table has more than 150,000 clones, 94% seen once. What was sequenced was peripheral blood. Receptor source: a man aged 25 to 40 with COVID-19, enrolled during active disease. The CDR3 runs from the conserved cysteine through the conserved F or W. Fields, in order: CDR3 DNA, CDR3 protein, V gene, D gene, J gene, clone size. The D gene is left open where the match is weak. Not every row has a clone size; where given, it reads once, few, many or a size class.

CDR3nt: TGCGCCAGCAGCTCTACAGAGTTCCCCTACGAGCAGTACTTC
CDR3aa: CASSSTEFPYEQYF
v_gene: TRBV5-1
d_gene: -
j_gene: TRBJ2-7
abundance: -

CDR3nt: TGTGCCAGTAGCCGGGGGGCAGGAGCCATTGGGCCCCAGCATTTT
CDR3aa: CASSRGAGAIGPQHF
v_gene: TRBV19
d_gene: -
j_gene: TRBJ1-5
abundance: -

CDR3nt: TGTGCCACCGGCGACAGGGTAGCGCCTAACTATGGCTACACCTTC
CDR3aa: CATGDRVAPNYGYTF
v_gene: TRBV19
d_gene: TRBD1
j_gene: TRBJ1-2
abundance: -

CDR3nt: TGTGCCACCAGCAGCTTCCGGGACGGGACCAGGGGGGATGGCTACACCTTC
CDR3aa: CATSSFRDGTRGDGYTF
v_gene: TRBV15
d_gene: TRBD1
j_gene: TRBJ1-2
abundance: -

CDR3nt: TGTGCCAGTAGTTTCAGAGGAGGGGCCTATGGCTACACCTTC
CDR3aa: CASSFRGGAYGYTF
v_gene: TRBV19
d_gene: -
j_gene: TRBJ1-2
abundance: -

CDR3nt: TGTGCCAGTAGTATGGGAAGGGGGCGAGAAAAACTGTTTTTT
CDR3aa: CASSMGRGREKLFF
v_gene: TRBV19
d_gene: TRBD1
j_gene: TRBJ1-4
abundance: -

CDR3nt: TGTGCCAGTAGCGAACAGGGGTCTCCAACCCATAGCAATCAGCCCCAGCATTTT
CDR3aa: CASSEQGSPTHSNQPQHF
v_gene: TRBV19
d_gene: TRBD1
j_gene: TRBJ1-5
abundance: -

CDR3nt: TGTGCCAGCAGTTTAGTGGGACAGGGGATCCACGAGCAGTACTTC
CDR3aa: CASSLVGQGIHEQYF
v_gene: TRBV28
d_gene: TRBD1
j_gene: TRBJ2-7
abundance: few

CDR3nt: TGTGCCTGGGGGACAGGGGATTATGGCTACACCTTC
CDR3aa: CAWGTGDYGYTF
v_gene: TRBV30
d_gene: TRBD1
j_gene: TRBJ1-2
abundance: -

CDR3nt: TGTGCCAGCAGTACAGGGGAGTCCCTCCAAGAGACCCAGTACTTC
CDR3aa: CASSTGESLQETQYF
v_gene: TRBV25-1
d_gene: TRBD1
j_gene: TRBJ2-5
abundance: once

CDR3nt: TGTGCCAGCAGTATAACCGGGACTAGCGACGTAGAGACCCAGTACTTC
CDR3aa: CASSITGTSDVETQYF
v_gene: TRBV3-1/TRBV3-2
d_gene: TRBD2
j_gene: TRBJ2-5
abundance: -

CDR3nt: TGCGCCAGCAGCCAAACAGGGCGTGTGGCTGAAAAACTGTTTTTT
CDR3aa: CASSQTGRVAEKLFF
v_gene: TRBV5-1
d_gene: -
j_gene: TRBJ1-4
abundance: -

CDR3nt: TGTGCCAGCACTACAGGGCGCACTGAAGCTTTCTTT
CDR3aa: CASTTGRTEAFF
v_gene: TRBV6-6
d_gene: -
j_gene: TRBJ1-1
abundance: -

CDR3nt: TGTGCCAGCAGCTTTCGGTGGGGACAGCCTAATGAAAAACTGTTTTTT
CDR3aa: CASSFRWGQPNEKLFF
v_gene: TRBV7-2
d_gene: TRBD1
j_gene: TRBJ1-4
abundance: -

CDR3nt: TGTGCCTGGAATACCGGGGTCTATGAGCAGTTCTTC
CDR3aa: CAWNTGVYEQFF
v_gene: TRBV30
d_gene: -
j_gene: TRBJ2-1
abundance: -

CDR3nt: TGTGCCAGCAGCTTAGTTGGCCCCGCGGGCGGAAACACCATATATTTT
CDR3aa: CASSLVGPAGGNTIYF
v_gene: TRBV11-2
d_gene: -
j_gene: TRBJ1-3
abundance: -

CDR3nt: TGTGCCAGCAGTTTATTAGGCTCGGGACAGGCTCTCGCCGGGGAGCTGTTTTTT
CDR3aa: CASSLLGSGQALAGELFF
v_gene: TRBV28
d_gene: TRBD1
j_gene: TRBJ2-2
abundance: -

CDR3nt: TGTGCCAGCAGCGGCCGGGGTACATCTGAAAAACTGTTTTTT
CDR3aa: CASSGRGTSEKLFF
v_gene: TRBV5-5
d_gene: -
j_gene: TRBJ1-4
abundance: -

CDR3nt: TGTGCCAGTAGTATCAAGGACAGGGTTAATTTT
CDR3aa: CASSIKDRVNF
v_gene: TRBV19
d_gene: TRBD1
j_gene: TRBJ1-5
abundance: -

CDR3nt: TGTGCCAGCAGACGACAGGGAAGATCTGGAAACACCATATATTTT
CDR3aa: CASRRQGRSGNTIYF
v_gene: TRBV6-5
d_gene: TRBD1
j_gene: TRBJ1-3
abundance: -

CDR3nt: TGCGCCAGCAGCCCCGGGACTAGCGGGGGGGTTATAATCACAGATACGCAGTATTTT
CDR3aa: CASSPGTSGGVIITDTQYF
v_gene: TRBV5-1
d_gene: TRBD2
j_gene: TRBJ2-3
abundance: -

CDR3nt: TGTGCCAGCAGTGAATCCCCGGGACAGGGGATCTCCTACGTTGGCTACACCTTC
CDR3aa: CASSESPGQGISYVGYTF
v_gene: TRBV25-1
d_gene: TRBD1
j_gene: TRBJ1-2
abundance: -

CDR3nt: TGTGCCAGCAGTTACTCGACTAGCTCATACGAGCAGTACTTC
CDR3aa: CASSYSTSSYEQYF
v_gene: TRBV6-5
d_gene: TRBD2
j_gene: TRBJ2-7
abundance: once

CDR3nt: TGCGCCAGCAGCTGGGAGACAGGGGGAGGCAATTCACCCCTCCACTTT
CDR3aa: CASSWETGGGNSPLHF
v_gene: TRBV5-1
d_gene: TRBD1
j_gene: TRBJ1-6
abundance: -

CDR3nt: TGTGCCAGCAGTCCCCAAAAGGGAAGGGGCCAGCCCCAGCATTTT
CDR3aa: CASSPQKGRGQPQHF
v_gene: TRBV6-5
d_gene: -
j_gene: TRBJ1-5
abundance: once

CDR3nt: TGTGCCAGCTCACCATCAGGGGGCAACGCTGAAGCTTTCTTT
CDR3aa: CASSPSGGNAEAFF
v_gene: TRBV18
d_gene: TRBD1
j_gene: TRBJ1-1
abundance: -

CDR3nt: TGTGCCAGTACCCTCTTGGGCAGGGAAAGCAATCAGCCCCAGCATTTT
CDR3aa: CASTLLGRESNQPQHF
v_gene: TRBV19
d_gene: -
j_gene: TRBJ1-5
abundance: -

CDR3nt: TGTGCCAGCAGCCCAAACAGGGGGCTGGGACAGCCCCAGCATTTT
CDR3aa: CASSPNRGLGQPQHF
v_gene: TRBV6-5
d_gene: TRBD1
j_gene: TRBJ1-5
abundance: -

CDR3nt: TGCGCCAGCAGCCCGACAGGGTCGGAGAAGGCTTACTATGGCTACACCTTC
CDR3aa: CASSPTGSEKAYYGYTF
v_gene: TRBV5-1
d_gene: TRBD1
j_gene: TRBJ1-2
abundance: -